Detailed here is one T cell receptor beta chain. V shed 2 bases, J shed 3 bases, and the junction held 8 bases outside the gene matches. Germline CDR1 reads MGHRA; CDR2 reads YSYEKL. The length of the CDR3 is 16 residues. This entry belongs to a study of cytomegalovirus exposure and HLA in healthy donors. Study information: Earlier, roughly 180 million T cells were analyzed, and some 120 million unique TCR beta sequences were found among them.

Primers: 60 Vbeta forward and 13 Jbeta reverse. The protocol was immunoSEQ multiplex PCR, while the TCRdb copy is restricted to in-frame clones and leaves out a portion. The data hold 180,000 or so clones, with 81% observed a single time. Healthy bone marrow donors made up the donor group. The chain is built from TRBV4-1 and TRBJ1-1, with TRBD1 matching over 8 bases. The receptor's source is a woman younger than 30 in good health and CMV-seropositive. The sequenced sample consisted of PBMCs. CDR3 bases: TGCGCCAGCAGCCAACCTGCGGGACAGGTAGACACTGAAGCTTTCTTT. It specifies CASSQPAGQVDTEAFF.